This TCR beta chain was documented in a study of shared clonotypes between healthy human individuals. Study conclusions and caveats: As a rule, naive subsets had a larger estimated richness than memory subsets.

The germline V gene has CDR1 SGHRS and CDR2 YFSETQ. This CDR3 spans 15 amino acids. The V segment lost 2 bases and the J segment 1 base; nucleotides outside the gene matches: 3. For this clone: Its antigen is not identified. This CDR3 is also generated by other DNA sequences in the sample.

Produced via immunoSEQ multiplex PCR; TCRdb's table is partial and in-frame only. The sample records roughly 1,500,000 clones, approximately 98.5% being singletons. V is TRBV5-1 and J is TRBJ2-3; 8 positions agree with TRBD1. Sequencing was carried out using naive CD4+ T cells sorted from blood. Stated subset: CD45RA+ positively selected. The receptor was derived from a man aged 25 to 40 in good health. The CDR3 bases are TGCGCCAGCAGCTTTGGGACAGGAGGCACAGATACGCAGTATTTT. Its protein is CASSFGTGGTDTQYF.